Following are 31 T cell receptor beta chains from one sample sequenced in a study of T cell repertoires in aging, cancer and after chemotherapy. Multiplex touch-down PCR with TRB-A/B primers amplified rearranged V-D-J TRB sequences. TCRdb re-analysed the multiplex PCR reads in MiXCR, keeping a single row per CDR3 protein. The top ten hold under 2% of the sample, which has about 11,000 distinct CDR3 sequences, approximately 24% seen once. Amplification of TCR beta used genomic DNA extracted from peripheral blood. Sequencing was done on a sample of blood. Receptor source: a human donor in good health.

The genes are TRBV20-1 and TRBJ2-7; D might be TRBD1 or TRBD2, each matching 7 bases. Trimming took off 3 bases at V and 3 bases at J, with 18 bases between the two ends. CDR1 DFQATT and CDR2 SNEGSKA come from the germline V gene (reference sequence). This CDR3 is built from 15 residues. This chain's CDR3 is CSARLGGGGFYEQYF. The CDR3 nucleotides read TGCAGTGCTAGGTTAGGGGGAGGGGGCTTCTACGAGCAGTACTTC.

The chain carries TRBV18 and TRBJ2-5; a weak D match, TRBD2 (5 bases). There are 13 residues in the CDR3. V dropped 4 bases and J dropped 5 bases, with 11 bases sitting between them. Per the germline V gene, CDR1 is KGHSH and CDR2 is LQKENI. CDR3 coding DNA: TGTGCCAGCTCACTACGGGGTGCGGAGACCCAGTACTTC. It codes for CASSLRGAETQYF.

The chain joins TRBV5-5 to TRBJ2-5; 7 nucleotides agree with TRBD1. The CDR3 is 15 amino acids. V lost 4 bases to trimming and J lost 4 bases; unmatched junction nucleotides: 10. CDR1 and CDR2 (germline): SGHKS, YYEKEE (reference sequence). The CDR3 loop is CASSLTGTLRETQYF. CDR3 nucleotide sequence: TGTGCCAGCAGCCTGACAGGGACGCTAAGAGAGACCCAGTACTTC.

The chain has TRBV5-1 and TRBJ1-1; D gene uncertain. The CDR3 is 13 amino acids. Germline CDR1 SGHRS, CDR2 YFSETQ. The V gene lost 7 bases and the J gene lost 3 bases, with 13 bases spanning the gap. CDR3 bases: TGCGCCAGCCAAACAGACGGTGACACTGAAGCTTTCTTT. This encodes CASQTDGDTEAFF.

This clonotype came up a few times. The chain carries TRBV6-6 and TRBJ2-3; 12 nucleotides agree with TRBD2. Germline V gene data show CDR1 as MNHNY and CDR2 as SVGAGI (reference sequence). The CDR3 totals 16 residues. V dropped 0 bases and J dropped 4; count of bases not matched to a gene: 2. CDR3 protein: CASSYSASGGADTQYF. The CDR3 DNA follows: TGTGCCAGCAGTTACTCAGCTAGCGGGGGGGCAGATACGCAGTATTTT.

The chain carries TRBV20-1 and TRBJ2-1; TRBD1 agrees at 10 bases. The CDR3 has 14 amino acids. From germline, CDR1 is DFQATT and CDR2 SNEGSKA (reference sequence). V gave up 5 bases and J gave up 6 bases; unmatched junction bases: 7. This chain's CDR3 is CSAPGDRGINEQFF. The DNA of the CDR3 is TGCAGTGCTCCCGGGGACAGGGGAATCAATGAGCAGTTCTTC.

This clonotype came up a few times. CDR3 in DNA: TGCAGTGCGAGGGGGATGGCAGATACGCAGTATTTT. Amino acids: CSARGMADTQYF. The rearrangement joins TRBV20-1 to TRBJ2-3, with D possibly being TRBD1 (6 bases). The V end lost 6 bases, the J end lost 4 bases, and 11 bases lay between the germline ends. CDR1 is DFQATT and CDR2 is SNEGSKA in the germline V gene (reference sequence). CDR3 size: 12 residues.

V usage is TRBV12-3 or TRBV12-4 and J usage is TRBJ1-2; D remains ambiguous. V shed 5 bases and J shed 0 bases, with 13 bases lying between them. The CDR3 loop spans 15 amino acids. The CDR3 loop reads CASSPRTGTNYGYTF. CDR3 in DNA: TGTGCCAGCAGTCCTCGGACGGGAACTAACTATGGCTACACCTTC.

By sample share, this clonotype is medium-sized. The J gene is TRBJ1-2, the V gene TRBV6-5; D might be TRBD1 (5 bases). Germline CDR1 is MNHEY and CDR2 is SVGAGI. The CDR3 sequence is 13 residues long. V was shortened by 4 bases and J by 2 bases, with 8 bases between the two germline ends. In nucleotides, the CDR3 is TGTGCCAGCAGTTTTGGGACGAACTATGGCTACACCTTC. Amino acids: CASSFGTNYGYTF.

This clonotype was seen only a few times. The J gene is TRBJ2-7, the V gene TRBV6-1, with TRBD1 matching over 9 bases. The CDR3 contains 13 residues. CDR1 MNHNS and CDR2 SASEGT come from the germline V gene. V dropped 4 bases and J dropped 7; count of bases not matched to a gene: 5. The CDR3 loop is CASSGDRVGEQYF. CDR3 nucleotides: TGTGCCAGCAGTGGGGACAGGGTAGGAGAGCAGTACTTC.

V usage is TRBV5-1 and J usage is TRBJ2-7, with a possible D match to TRBD2 (6 bases). CDR1 SGHRS and CDR2 YFSETQ come from the germline V gene. The CDR3 length is 14 residues. V was pared by 0 bases and J by 7 bases, with 14 bases between. CDR3: CASSLGGPGEEQYF. As DNA, the CDR3 is TGCGCCAGCAGCTTGGGTGGGCCGGGAGAAGAGCAGTACTTC.

The gene calls are TRBV7-2 and TRBJ2-1; 9 nucleotides agree with TRBD2. Looked up from germline, CDR1 is SGHTA and CDR2 is FQGNSA. This CDR3 has 14 amino acids. The J segment lost 6 bases and the V segment lost 3 bases, leaving 3 bases of the junction unmatched. The CDR3 loop reads CASSFSGGTNEQFF. The CDR3 nucleotides read TGTGCCAGCAGCTTCAGCGGGGGGACCAATGAGCAGTTCTTC.

As regards this clonotype: Since a much larger clone is just one base distant, this may be a read error. The V and J genes are TRBV7-9 and TRBJ2-2; a possible D gene is TRBD2 (5 bases). The V gene's germline CDR1 is SEHNR and CDR2 FQNEAQ (reference sequence). This CDR3 has 15 amino acids. The CDR3 protein is CARSSPVTSTGELFF. The CDR3 DNA sequence: TGTGCCAGAAGCTCGCCCGTCACTAGCACCGGGGAGCTGTTTTTT.

The rearrangement uses TRBV7-2 and TRBJ2-5, with D maybe TRBD2 (5 bases). The CDR3 runs 14 residues. V shed 2 bases and J shed 6 bases, with 13 bases lying between them. The germline V gene encodes CDR1 SGHTA and CDR2 FQGNSA. Here the CDR3 DNA reads TGTGCCAGCAGCTTAATCGGGATGGGGAAGACCCAGTACTTC. Its translation: CASSLIGMGKTQYF.

The rearrangement links TRBV27 to TRBJ1-5, with no clear D. CDR3 length: 14 residues. The germline V and J ends were trimmed by 6 bases and 2 bases, with 11 bases remaining between them. Germline values: CDR1 MNHEY, CDR2 SMNVEV (reference sequence). The CDR3 reads CASSSLGGNQPQHF. In DNA form, the CDR3 reads TGTGCCAGCAGCTCCTTGGGAGGCAATCAGCCCCAGCATTTT.

Within the sample, this clonotype is medium-sized. This chain joins TRBV7-6 and TRBJ2-7; the match to TRBD2 covers 7 bases. Germline CDR1 is SGHVS and CDR2 is FNYEAQ. V trimming: 5 bases; J trimming: 0 bases; junction bases outside the gene matches: 7. CDR3 length: 15 amino acids. The CDR3 is CASSSGDFFSYEQYF. The DNA of the CDR3 is TGTGCCAGCAGCAGCGGGGACTTCTTCTCCTACGAGCAGTACTTC.

Note on this clonotype: This may arise from a read error, as a much more abundant clone is one base away. The genes are TRBV20-1 and TRBJ2-1; 8 nucleotides agree with TRBD2. This CDR3 spans 15 amino acids. J lost 1 base, V lost 5 bases, and 7 bases had no gene match. The germline CDR1 and CDR2 sequences are DFQATT and SNEGSKA (reference sequence). The CDR3 DNA follows: TGCAGTGCTGCGCGGGGGGCCACTTCCTACAATGAGCAGTTCTTC. Amino acid sequence: CSAARGATSYNEQFF.

This clonotype is deemed medium-sized. The chain employs TRBV19 and TRBJ1-6; D may be TRBD1 (6 bases). The germline V gene encodes CDR1 LNHDA and CDR2 SQIVND (reference sequence). The CDR3 consists of 16 residues. The V and J ends lost 7 bases and 6 bases respectively, with 19 bases between them. The CDR3 DNA is TGTGCCAGTACCCTGGGAACAGGGCTAGGTAATTCACCCCTCCACTTT. Translation: CASTLGTGLGNSPLHF. The full variable domain, with the rest looked up from reference TRBV19 and TRBJ1-6, is DGGITQSPKYLFRKEGQNVTLSCEQNLNHDAMYWYRQDPGQGLRLIYYSQIVNDFQKGDIAEGYSVSREKKESFPLTVTSAQKNPTAFYLCASTLGTGLGNSPLHFGNGTRLTVT.

This chain uses TRBV7-9 with TRBJ2-5; 10 nucleotides match TRBD2. Trimming cost V 3 bases and J 2 bases; bases outside gene matches: 3. From germline, CDR1 is SEHNR and CDR2 FQNEAQ (reference sequence). The CDR3 runs to 15 residues. In nucleotides, the CDR3 is TGTGCCAGCAGCTTTAGCGGGGGGCCTCAAGAGACCCAGTACTTC. It yields the protein CASSFSGGPQETQYF.

The genes are TRBV6-2 or TRBV6-3 and TRBJ2-2; TRBD2 might be the D (5 bases). The V gene lost 4 bases and the J gene lost 7 bases, with 10 bases spanning the gap. The CDR3 spans 13 residues. Germline CDR1 and CDR2: MNHEY and SVGEGT. The CDR3 DNA reads TGTGCCAGCAGTTTGTCGGGGATCGGGGAGCTGTTTTTT. Amino acids: CASSLSGIGELFF.

This clonotype was observed a few times. V and J are TRBV7-9 and TRBJ2-3, with D perhaps TRBD2 (6 bases). CDR1 and CDR2 (germline): SEHNR, FQNEAQ (reference sequence). The CDR3 extends over 16 amino acids. V lost 1 base and J 3 bases, leaving 14 bases between the germline ends. CDR3 bases: TGTGCCAGCAGCTTAGGTGGGGGGAGTCCGACAGATACGCAGTATTTT. This sequence encodes CASSLGGGSPTDTQYF.

Turning to this clonotype: A much larger clone differs from this one at a single base, so this may be a read error. The rearrangement links TRBV7-9 to TRBJ2-7, with D possibly TRBD1 on 6 matching bases. V lost 7 bases, J lost 8 bases, and 21 bases lay in between. There are 14 residues in the CDR3. Looked up from germline, CDR1 is SEHNR and CDR2 is FQNEAQ (reference sequence). Written as DNA, the CDR3 is TGTGCCAGCAACGCCCAGGGGTTGTCTTACAAGCAGTACTTC. As protein: CASNAQGLSYKQYF.

About this clonotype itself: This may stem from a read error, because a much larger clone lies one nucleotide away. CDR3 DNA: TGTGCCAGCAGCCTGTTCCCCATAAACAGGGGCTACGAGCAGTACTTC. Residues: CASSLFPINRGYEQYF. The gene calls are TRBV7-6 and TRBJ2-7; 7 bases agree with TRBD1. The J segment lost 3 bases and the V segment lost 5 bases, leaving 13 bases of the junction unmatched. The CDR3 loop spans 16 amino acids. Per the germline V gene, CDR1 is SGHVS and CDR2 is FNYEAQ. The full variable domain, with the rest looked up from reference TRBV7-6 and TRBJ2-7, is GAGVSQSPRYKVTKRGQDVALRCDPISGHVSLYWYRQALGQGPEFLTYFNYEAQQDKSGLPNDRFSAERPEGSISTLTIQRTEQRDSAMYRCASSLFPINRGYEQYFGPGTRLTVT.

This clonotype was counted only a few times. The chain employs TRBV20-1 and TRBJ2-7; TRBD2 matches at 7 bases. V trimming: 1 base; J trimming: 7 bases; junction bases outside the gene matches: 13. Germline V lookup: CDR1 DFQATT, CDR2 SNEGSKA (reference sequence). The CDR3 runs 15 residues. CDR3 loop: CSARGSGQKRWEQYF. In DNA, the CDR3 is TGCAGTGCTAGAGGTAGCGGGCAGAAAAGGTGGGAGCAGTACTTC.

A word on this clonotype: Being one base from a much bigger clone, this may be a read error. This chain uses TRBV7-6 with TRBJ2-2; D call uncertain. CDR3 size: 14 residues. CDR1 and CDR2 from the germline V gene are SGHVS and FNYEAQ. The CDR3 DNA sequence: TGTGCCAGCAGCTTACAACCGAAAACCGGGGAGCTGTTTTTT. As protein: CASSLQPKTGELFF.

The V and J genes are TRBV28 and TRBJ1-1, with 7 nucleotides matching TRBD1. V trimming: 6 bases; J trimming: 0 bases; junction bases outside the gene matches: 10. CDR3 size: 16 residues. CDR1 is MDHEN and CDR2 is SYDVKM in the germline V gene. Here the CDR3 reads CASRPSPGQMNTEAFF. The CDR3 region has the DNA TGTGCCAGCAGGCCTTCCCCGGGACAGATGAACACTGAAGCTTTCTTT. Drawing the rest from reference TRBV28 and TRBJ1-1, the complete variable domain is DVKVTQSSRYLVKRTGEKVFLECVQDMDHENMFWYRQDPGLGLRLIYFSYDVKMKEKGDIPEGYSVSREKKERFSLILESASTNQTSMYLCASRPSPGQMNTEAFFGQGTRLTVV.

By sample share, this clonotype is medium-sized. CDR3 sequence reads: CASSLATVNTEAFF. In nucleotides, the CDR3 is TGTGCCAGCAGCTTAGCTACCGTGAACACTGAAGCTTTCTTT. This chain uses TRBV11-2 with TRBJ1-1; D not certain. This CDR3 contains 14 residues. V was cut by 1 base and J by 0 bases, with 6 bases left in between. Germline CDR1 reads SGHAT; CDR2 reads FQNNGV.

This clonotype was seen a few times. The chain has TRBV27 and TRBJ1-5; TRBD1 might be the D (5 bases). Per the germline V gene, CDR1 is MNHEY and CDR2 is SMNVEV (reference sequence). V was trimmed by 2 bases and J by 5 bases, leaving 10 bases between them. This CDR3 region has 14 residues. The CDR3 region is CASSLGGDYQPQHF. The CDR3 nucleotides are TGTGCCAGCAGTTTAGGGGGGGACTATCAGCCCCAGCATTTT.

This CDR3 is CASSPEARATDTQYF. DNA of the CDR3: TGCGCCAGCAGCCCCGAAGCTAGAGCCACAGATACGCAGTATTTT. The V call is TRBV5-1, the J call TRBJ2-3; no clear D gene. CDR3 size: 15 residues. Germline loops: CDR1 SGHRS, CDR2 YFSETQ. Trimming took off 4 bases at V and 2 bases at J, with 14 bases between the two ends. Drawing the rest from reference TRBV5-1 and TRBJ2-3, the complete variable domain is KAGVTQTPRYLIKTRGQQVTLSCSPISGHRSVSWYQQTPGQGLQFLFEYFSETQRNKGNFPGRFSGRQFSNSRSEMNVSTLELGDSALYLCASSPEARATDTQYFGPGTRLTVL.

Of note for this clonotype: A much bigger clone sits one base away, suggesting this may be a read error. The missing conserved phenylalanine or tryptophan at the end of this CDR3 makes a read error likely. The chain recombines TRBV19 with TRBJ2-3; no definite D call. The CDR3 has 13 residues. Germline V lookup: CDR1 LNHDA, CDR2 SQIVND (reference sequence). Trimming left V 4 bases short and J 6 bases short, with 11 bases between. Here the CDR3 DNA reads TGTGCCAGTAGTAGGGTAATCTCCGATACGCAGTATTTA. Protein: CASSRVISDTQYL.

The V call is TRBV20-1, the J call TRBJ2-5; D gene unclear. Trimming stripped 2 bases from V and 7 bases from J, with 20 bases between. The CDR3 totals 15 residues. The germline V gene encodes CDR1 DFQATT and CDR2 SNEGSKA (reference sequence). In DNA form, the CDR3 reads TGCAGTGCTAGATATCCCGGGCCCAGAATCGGGACCCAGTACTTC. Translated, it gives CSARYPGPRIGTQYF.